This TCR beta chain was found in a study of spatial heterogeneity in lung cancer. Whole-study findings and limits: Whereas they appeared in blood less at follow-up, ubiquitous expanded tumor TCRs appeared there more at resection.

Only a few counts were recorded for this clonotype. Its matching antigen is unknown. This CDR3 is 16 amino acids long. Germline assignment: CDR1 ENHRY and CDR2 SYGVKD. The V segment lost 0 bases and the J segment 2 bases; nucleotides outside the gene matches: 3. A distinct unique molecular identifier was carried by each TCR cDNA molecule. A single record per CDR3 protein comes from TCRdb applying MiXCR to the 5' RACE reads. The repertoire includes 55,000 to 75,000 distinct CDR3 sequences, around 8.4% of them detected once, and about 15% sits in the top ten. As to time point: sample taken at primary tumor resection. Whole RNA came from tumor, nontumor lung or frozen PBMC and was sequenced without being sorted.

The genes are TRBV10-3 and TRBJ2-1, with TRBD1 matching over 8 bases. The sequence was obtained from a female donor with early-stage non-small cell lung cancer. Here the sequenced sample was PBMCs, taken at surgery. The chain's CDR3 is CAISESRQGTYNEQFF. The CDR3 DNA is TGTGCCATCAGTGAGTCGCGACAGGGGACCTACAATGAGCAGTTCTTC.